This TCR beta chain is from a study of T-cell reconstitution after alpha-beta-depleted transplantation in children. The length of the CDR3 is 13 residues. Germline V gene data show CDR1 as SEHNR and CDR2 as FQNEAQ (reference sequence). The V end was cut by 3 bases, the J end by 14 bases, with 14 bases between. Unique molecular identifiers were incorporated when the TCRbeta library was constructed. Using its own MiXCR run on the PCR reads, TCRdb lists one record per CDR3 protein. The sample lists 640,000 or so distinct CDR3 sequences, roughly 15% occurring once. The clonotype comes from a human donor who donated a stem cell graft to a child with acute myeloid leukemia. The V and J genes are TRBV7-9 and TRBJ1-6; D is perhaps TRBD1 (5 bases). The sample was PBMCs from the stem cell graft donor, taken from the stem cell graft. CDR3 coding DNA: TGTGCCAGCAGCTTGGCAGGTGGGGGGACCCTCCACTTT. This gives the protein CASSLAGGGTLHF.